This T cell receptor beta chain appears in the sequencing data of a study of blood T cell repertoires in COVID-19. Study background: Sites in the United States, Italy and Spain provided acute and convalescent COVID-19 samples.

Germline V gene sequence: CDR1 SQVTM, CDR2 ANQGSEA. V gave up 4 bases and J gave up 4 bases, with 10 bases separating them. This CDR3 comprises 12 residues. Using immunoSEQ multiplex PCR, the repertoire was profiled, and TCRdb retains in-frame clones only, with some absent. The sample holds 110,000 to 150,000 clones, roughly 85% seen once. The sequencing sample was made of PBMCs or T cells enriched from blood (not recorded which). This rearrangement joins TRBV29-1 to TRBJ1-1; no firm D call. This TCR was recovered from a man in his fifties who had recovered from COVID-19. CDR3 residues: CSVVGVGTEAFF. The DNA of the CDR3 is TGCAGCGTTGTCGGGGTAGGCACTGAAGCTTTCTTT.